The 20 T cell receptor beta chains in this list originate from one sample, sequenced in a study of regulatory T cells in long-lasting Graves disease. Arm-PCR of CDR3 regions with iRepertoire HTBI primers generated TCR beta libraries. TCRdb reprocessed the multiplex PCR reads with MiXCR, giving one entry per CDR3 protein. The sample contains approximately 470,000 distinct CDR3 sequences, 15% to 20% of which appear only once. Time point in this sample: newly diagnosed GD, antithyroid drugs for less than 3 months. Scientists built the TCR library using RNA that was extracted from PBMCs. The same sample was also used in a study of T cells in Graves' hyperthyroidism and ophthalmopathy.

The specimen was peripheral blood mononuclear cells (PBMCs), collected at new diagnosis, from a patient treated with antithyroid drugs. The source is a man aged 40-55 years with Graves disease.

V gene TRBV7-2 combines with J gene TRBJ1-6; no clear D. The V end was cut by 1 base, the J end by 6 bases, with 10 bases between. CDR3 length equals 15 residues. The germline CDR1 and CDR2 sequences are SGHTA and FQGNSA. The CDR3 sequence is CASSLEGRSNSPLHF. CDR3 nucleotide sequence: TGTGCCAGCAGCTTAGAAGGGAGAAGTAATTCACCCCTCCACTTT.

This clonotype came up a few times. The chain links TRBV20-1 to TRBJ2-7; the match to TRBD2 covers 13 bases. The V segment lost 6 bases and the J segment 2 bases; nucleotides outside the gene matches: 4. The CDR3 consists of 14 residues. Germline CDR1 is DFQATT and CDR2 is SNEGSKA (reference sequence). CDR3 sequence (DNA): TGCAGTGCCCCGGGACTAGCGGGAACCTACGAGCAGTACTTC. It yields the protein CSAPGLAGTYEQYF.

The CDR3 loop reads CASSLQGINTEAFF. The CDR3 DNA sequence: TGTGCCAGCAGCTTACAGGGAATAAACACTGAAGCTTTCTTT. The chain recombines TRBV7-9 with TRBJ1-1; maybe TRBD1 (5 bases). Germline V gene lookup returns CDR1 SEHNR and CDR2 FQNEAQ (reference sequence). The CDR3 has 14 amino acids. The V end was cut by 2 bases, the J end by 2 bases, with 9 bases between.

The J gene is TRBJ2-1, the V gene TRBV20-1; TRBD2 might be the D (5 bases). Per germline, CDR1 DFQATT and CDR2 SNEGSKA (reference sequence). The CDR3 spans 12 residues. The germline V and J ends were trimmed by 6 bases and 6 bases, with 12 bases remaining between them. CDR3 in amino acids: CSATGLLNEQFF. The CDR3 DNA reads as TGCAGTGCGACCGGACTTCTCAATGAGCAGTTCTTC.

In this sample, this clonotype turned up many times. The DNA for the CDR3 is TGTGCCAGCAGTTTAGGACAGGGGGCTGGACCCCAGCATTTT. Translated: CASSLGQGAGPQHF. The genes are TRBV12-3 or TRBV12-4 and TRBJ1-5; 10 nucleotides match TRBD1. V lost 1 base and J lost 10; bases outside the gene matches: 4. This CDR3 region has 14 residues.

This clonotype occurred a few times. The chain employs TRBV5-1 and TRBJ2-5; 12 bases are shared with TRBD1. V was clipped by 3 bases and J by 2 bases; unmatched bases: 8. The CDR3 has 17 residues. Germline V CDR1 and CDR2: SGHRS, YFSETQ. The CDR3: CASSWDRGPVIQETQYF. In nucleotides, the CDR3 is TGCGCCAGCAGCTGGGACAGGGGGCCTGTCATACAAGAGACCCAGTACTTC.

This clonotype was observed at least ten times. The J gene is TRBJ2-7, the V gene TRBV28; D possibly matches TRBD1 or TRBD2 (5 bases each). Germline values: CDR1 MDHEN, CDR2 SYDVKM. The CDR3 consists of 14 residues. V was cut by 6 bases and J by 3 bases, with 15 bases left in between. The CDR3 spells CASSQPGTDYEQYF. CDR3 bases: TGTGCCAGCAGCCAACCCGGGACGGACTACGAGCAGTACTTC.

The chain has TRBV15 and TRBJ2-7; D call uncertain. V gave up 0 bases and J gave up 6 bases, with 3 bases separating them. This CDR3 region has 11 residues. The germline CDR1 and CDR2 sequences are LNHNV and YYDKDF (reference sequence). The CDR3 DNA reads TGTGCCACCAGCAGAGAGGGCGAGCAGTACTTC. Translating gives CATSREGEQYF.

This clonotype was picked up many times. The J gene is TRBJ2-2, the V gene TRBV7-2; D possibly uses TRBD1 or TRBD2 (5 bases each). The CDR3 sequence is 15 residues long. The germline V gene encodes CDR1 SGHTA and CDR2 FQGNSA. V was cut by 5 bases and J by 1 base, with 11 bases left in between. CDR3 nucleotide sequence: TGTGCCAGCAGCCGGGACCTAGAGAACACCGGGGAGCTGTTTTTT. Residues: CASSRDLENTGELFF.

Only one count was recorded for this clonotype. A much larger clone sits a single nucleotide away, making a read error possible. V gene TRBV2 combines with J gene TRBJ2-7; 10 bases are a match to TRBD1. From germline, CDR1 is SNHLY and CDR2 FYNNEI. With 7 bases clipped from V and 3 bases from J, the junction kept 3 bases outside the gene matches. CDR3 length: 13 residues. This CDR3 reads CASTGTGDYEQYF. Written as DNA, the CDR3 is TGTGCCAGCACCGGGACAGGGGACTACGAGCAGTACTTC.

The sample holds many counts of this clonotype. The genes are TRBV28 and TRBJ2-4; D not resolved. The CDR3 has 13 residues. Germline CDR1 is MDHEN and CDR2 is SYDVKM. V was pared by 2 bases and J by 6 bases, with 8 bases between. The CDR3 nucleotides read TGTGCCAGCAGTTTAGGGGATGTAAACATTCAGTACTTC. This encodes CASSLGDVNIQYF.

This clonotype was observed many times. This CDR3 is CASSLRDSGRREQYF. The CDR3, as DNA: TGTGCCAGCAGTTTACGGGACTCCGGTCGACGCGAGCAGTACTTC. The chain employs TRBV28 and TRBJ2-7; possible D gene TRBD2, 6 bases. The V and J ends lost 2 bases and 6 bases respectively, with 17 bases between them. The germline V gene has CDR1 MDHEN and CDR2 SYDVKM. The CDR3 runs to 15 residues.

This clonotype was seen ten or more times. The V gene is TRBV7-2, the J gene TRBJ2-7, with TRBD1 matching over 10 bases. Unmatched junction bases numbered 4, after V lost 3 bases and J lost 2 bases. CDR3 length: 15 residues. The germline V gene encodes CDR1 SGHTA and CDR2 FQGNSA. CDR3 region: CASSLRTGGPYEQYF. The CDR3 DNA reads as TGTGCCAGCAGCTTGCGGACAGGGGGTCCCTACGAGCAGTACTTC.

This clonotype was seen many times. The genes are TRBV5-1 and TRBJ2-3; perhaps D is TRBD1 or TRBD2 (6 bases each). CDR1 and CDR2 from the germline V gene are SGHRS and YFSETQ. Trimming took off 2 bases at V and 2 bases at J, with 12 bases between the two ends. The CDR3 covers 15 residues. CDR3 DNA sequence: TGCGCCAGCAGCTTTCGGCGGGACAACACAGATACGCAGTATTTT. Amino acids: CASSFRRDNTDTQYF.

This clonotype was observed at least ten times. The chain is built from TRBV30 and TRBJ2-2; D not resolved. Germline CDR1 GTSNPN, CDR2 SVGIG (reference sequence). V was clipped by 5 bases and J by 5 bases, with 12 bases between them. This CDR3 is 13 amino acids long. The CDR3 here is CAWAPRRTGELFF. DNA for the CDR3: TGTGCCTGGGCCCCCCGCCGGACCGGGGAGCTGTTTTTT.

This clonotype has ten or more counts. V gene TRBV12-3 or TRBV12-4 combines with J gene TRBJ2-5; 7 bases map to TRBD2. This CDR3 has 15 amino acids. Trimming cost V 5 bases and J 4 bases; bases outside gene matches: 10. CDR3 in amino acids: CASSLGRARRETQYF. The DNA of the CDR3 is TGTGCCAGCAGTCTGGGGAGGGCCAGACGAGAGACCCAGTACTTC.

The chain recombines TRBV12-5 with TRBJ2-1; 9 nucleotides agree with TRBD2. V lost 5 bases, J lost 2 bases, and 13 bases stayed unmatched. The CDR3 contains 18 residues. CDR1 is LGHNT and CDR2 is FRNRAP in the germline V gene. In DNA, the CDR3 is TGTGCTAGTGGTCCCCCCCGGGGCGGGAGGGCAACCTACAATGAGCAGTTCTTC. This translates into CASGPPRGGRATYNEQFF.

This clonotype appeared many times. The chain employs TRBV28 and TRBJ2-7, with 8 bases matching TRBD1. The junction had 9 bases not matched to a gene; V was cut back by 4 bases and J by 1 base. The CDR3 runs to 16 residues. Germline V lookup: CDR1 MDHEN, CDR2 SYDVKM. The CDR3 sequence is CASSSPGTGGSYEQYF. CDR3 in DNA: TGTGCCAGCAGTTCCCCCGGGACAGGAGGGTCCTACGAGCAGTACTTC. Variable domain in full (rest from reference TRBV28 and TRBJ2-7): DVKVTQSSRYLVKRTGEKVFLECVQDMDHENMFWYRQDPGLGLRLIYFSYDVKMKEKGDIPEGYSVSREKKERFSLILESASTNQTSMYLCASSSPGTGGSYEQYFGPGTRLTVT.

This clonotype was found a few times. V gene TRBV12-3 or TRBV12-4 combines with J gene TRBJ2-1; 8 nucleotides align to TRBD2. The CDR3 runs 18 residues. The ends lost 1 base at V and 0 bases at J; junction bases unmatched: 8. The CDR3 DNA sequence: TGTGCCAGCAGTTTAGTAGTACTAGCGGTTAGCTCCTACAATGAGCAGTTCTTC. Residues: CASSLVVLAVSSYNEQFF.

The CDR3 spells CASDPRVSRNEQFF. The DNA of the CDR3 is TGTGCCAGCGACCCCCGGGTCTCTCGTAATGAGCAGTTCTTC. The chain couples TRBV6-1 to TRBJ2-1, with no clear D. The CDR3 is 14 residues long. Looked up from germline, CDR1 is MNHNS and CDR2 is SASEGT. The V end lost 8 bases, the J end lost 7 bases, and 18 bases lay between the germline ends.